This T cell receptor beta chain emerged from a study of blood T cell repertoires in COVID-19 (dated by TCRdb to the early 2020s). Notes on the research overall: Samples from collaborators originated in the United States, Italy and Spain and spanned both the acute and convalescent phases of COVID-19. The sample metadata nearly always contained a de-identified subject ID, COVID-19 status, age in years and sex. The prospective study material was composed of cDNA or gDNA derived from T cells, B-cell-depleted T cells, or PBMCs. The repertoires were released in a freely available public database meant as a resource for research on the immune response to SARS-CoV-2. Subjects who had been exposed to COVID-19, were actively infected with it, or had recovered from it provided the deeply sampled blood TCRbeta repertoires that made up the dataset. Where available, HLA class I and class II types were taken from metadata supplied by the sample provider and were not determined by assay-based typing. The samples were drawn from the first 160 participants of the ongoing ImmuneRACE study and from over a thousand subjects provided by 6 global collaborators.

The immunoSEQ Assay, a bias-controlled multiplex PCR, was used to amplify TCRbeta CDR3 regions from genomic DNA. The study's own analysis went as follows. Within the assay, amplification of reference gene primers was used to estimate how many nucleated cells each sample contained. To quantify the absolute abundance of each unique TCRbeta CDR3 rearrangement, sequence reads were collapsed and filtered. Productive Simpson clonality was computed per sample as the square root of Simpson's diversity index over productive rearrangements. The immuneACCESS repertoire file appears here via TCRdb, limited to in-frame rearrangements. These files lack a portion of the clones; in checked studies, under half of the deficit traces to unresolved V genes, and the cause of the others is not known. V and J calls and clone size come straight from that table; D and trimming were deduced from the DNA. The sample contains about 83,000 clones, more than 90% of them found a single time. 16% of the sample comes from the top ten.

To note about this clone: Its antigen is currently not known. No base qualities exist here, and no much larger clone lies one base off it.

Paper-wide results and their limitations: Clinical and demographic metadata were provided uncurated, with the amount varying by source and participant.

Ends trimmed: V by 6 bases, J by 6 bases; bases unmatched to a gene: 6. CDR1 and CDR2 were assigned from the germline V gene as SGHVS and FNYEAQ. From the cysteine up to the phenylalanine, the CDR3 has a length of 13 residues. Just the 39-base CDR3 DNA is kept, in frame starting at base 1. The collaborating institutions used their own protocols to collect whole blood in K2EDTA tubes. For TCRbeta analysis, collaborator samples were shipped as frozen whole blood, as isolated PBMCs, or as DNA extracted from either sample type. Sequencing used peripheral blood. The chain is encoded by TRBV7-6 joined to TRBJ2-7; 9 bases in between match TRBD1. This clonotype originated in a woman of 80 years or more with active or convalescent COVID-19. The CDR3: CASSGDRAREQYF. The bases read TGTGCCAGCAGTGGGGACAGGGCTCGCGAGCAGTACTTC.